The source of this T cell receptor beta chain is a study of blood T cells in healthy people across ages. The CDR3 consists of 14 residues. V was clipped by 3 bases and J by 3 bases; unmatched bases: 5. The germline gives CDR1 MNHEY, CDR2 SVGAGI. Study-level points and caveats: Estimates drawn from one million T cells were deemed to understate diversity. A strong correlation between TCR beta diversity and naive T cell percentage was seen.

The authors ran a second PCR of roughly 6 to 12 cycles using a sample-barcoded 5' primer and a J-beta primer mix. Researchers report that each sample yielded at least 2.5 million CDR3-containing paired-end reads. TCRdb redid the calling of the 5' RACE reads with MiXCR, one entry per CDR3 protein. The sample records about 1 million distinct CDR3 sequences, approximately 25% being singletons. Notes on this clonotype: Its target is not known.

In addition, the sample was reused for a study of T cells of mothers and their children. That paper adds: The second PCR used the M1S primer, and this primer added sample barcodes and 2-4 random nucleotides.

The sequencing sample was made of blood. This rearrangement joins TRBV6-5 to TRBJ2-7; TRBD2 agrees at 7 bases. The sequence was collected from a girl aged 2 to 9 in good health. This chain's CDR3 is CASSYRGESYEQYF. The CDR3 coding sequence is TGTGCCAGCAGTTATCGGGGGGAGAGCTACGAGCAGTACTTC.